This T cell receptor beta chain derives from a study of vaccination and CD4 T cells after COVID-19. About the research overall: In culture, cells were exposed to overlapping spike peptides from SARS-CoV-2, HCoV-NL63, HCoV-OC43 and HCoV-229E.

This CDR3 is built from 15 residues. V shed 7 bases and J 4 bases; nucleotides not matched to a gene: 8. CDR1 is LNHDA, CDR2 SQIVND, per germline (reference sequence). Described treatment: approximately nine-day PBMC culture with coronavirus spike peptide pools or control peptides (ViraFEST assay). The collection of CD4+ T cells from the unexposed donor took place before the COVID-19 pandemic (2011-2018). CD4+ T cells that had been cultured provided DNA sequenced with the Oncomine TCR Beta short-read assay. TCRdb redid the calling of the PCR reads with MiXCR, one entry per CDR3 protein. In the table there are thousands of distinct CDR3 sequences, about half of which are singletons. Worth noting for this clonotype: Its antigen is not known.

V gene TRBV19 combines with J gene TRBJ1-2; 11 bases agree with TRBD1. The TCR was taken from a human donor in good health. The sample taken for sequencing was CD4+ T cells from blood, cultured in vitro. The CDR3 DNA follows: TGTGCCAGTAATTCCCGGGACAGGGGGACCTATGGCTACACCTTC. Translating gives CASNSRDRGTYGYTF.